This T cell receptor beta chain was observed in a study of beta chain features in type 1 diabetes. Germline lookup yields CDR1 SGHNT and CDR2 YYREEE (reference sequence). The V gene lost 0 bases and the J gene lost 1 base, with 10 bases spanning the gap. The CDR3 is made up of 15 amino acids. Study-level findings and limits: Patients' naive, central memory and Treg TCRB repertoires seemed closer to one another than those of healthy donors. PCR might favor shorter templates, but any such skew would affect patients and controls equally. Any HLA type influence on TCRB rearrangement was left unresolved here. There was a possibility that cDNA sequencing over-represented cells with high TCR expression.

Expressed TCRB transcripts were sequenced, since all the RNA that had been isolated was reverse transcribed. Profiling relied on immunoSEQ multiplex PCR, and the TCRdb table lists in-frame clones only, not all of them. This table holds 90,000 to 110,000 clones, 30% to 50% found once. A word on this clone: Its antigen remains unidentified.

The chain joins TRBV5-4 to TRBJ1-1; perhaps TRBD1 as D (5 bases). The TCR was taken from a woman aged 18-29 years in good health. The specimen sequenced was stem cell memory CD4+ T cells from blood. The DNA of the CDR3 is TGTGCCAGCAGCTTGGTAGCAGGGTCGAACACTGAAGCTTTCTTT. Translated: CASSLVAGSNTEAFF.